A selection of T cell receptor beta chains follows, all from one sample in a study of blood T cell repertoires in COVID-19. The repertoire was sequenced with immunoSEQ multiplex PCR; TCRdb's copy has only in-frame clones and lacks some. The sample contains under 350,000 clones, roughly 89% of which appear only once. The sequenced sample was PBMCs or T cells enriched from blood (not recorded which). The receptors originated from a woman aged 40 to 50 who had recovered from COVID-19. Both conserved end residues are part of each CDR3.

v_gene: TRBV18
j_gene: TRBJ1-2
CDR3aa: CASSLRVGGGYTF

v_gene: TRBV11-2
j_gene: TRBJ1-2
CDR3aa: CASSLDMSRNYGYTF

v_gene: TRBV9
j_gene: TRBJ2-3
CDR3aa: CASSGGLAVTNTQYF

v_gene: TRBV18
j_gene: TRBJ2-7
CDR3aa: CASSGQRSVEQYF

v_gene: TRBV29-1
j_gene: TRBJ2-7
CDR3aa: CSVEVRRSPPYEQYF

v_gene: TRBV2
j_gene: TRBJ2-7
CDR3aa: CATDTGASEEQYF

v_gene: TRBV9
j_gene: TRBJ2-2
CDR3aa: CASSVRTSSAGELFF

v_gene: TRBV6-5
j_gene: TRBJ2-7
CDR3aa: CASQSAGELSYEQYF

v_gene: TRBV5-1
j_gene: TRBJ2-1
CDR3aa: CASSLTTLSNEQFF

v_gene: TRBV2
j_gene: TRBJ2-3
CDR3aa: CASSNRGSARAQYF

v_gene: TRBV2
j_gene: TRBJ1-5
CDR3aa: CATSGRERDQPQHF

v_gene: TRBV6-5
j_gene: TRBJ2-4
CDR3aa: CASSYGEQGAKNIQYF